Listed below are T cell receptor beta chains from one sample, sequenced in a study of post-analysis software for immune sequencing data. TCRdb reprocessed the PCR reads via MiXCR and lists one record per CDR3 protein. The repertoire consists of about 200,000 distinct CDR3 sequences, with approximately 29% occurring once and the leading ten covering roughly 3.5%. What was sequenced was blood. The origin of the receptors is a girl between 2 and 17 years old with multiple sclerosis. Both conserved end residues are part of each CDR3. The D gene is left open where the match is weak. Clone size is given for some rows only: seen once, a few or many times, or a class if the clone is expanded.

j_gene | abundance | len | v_gene | d_gene | CDR3aa | CDR3nt
TRBJ2-7 | . | 16 | TRBV4-1 | . | CASSPRDFETTYGQYF | TGCGCCAGCAGCCCTCGGGACTTTGAAACCACCTACGGGCAGTACTTC
TRBJ2-5 | few | 13 | TRBV11-2 | . | CASSDNPRETQYF | TGTGCCAGCAGCGACAACCCCAGGGAGACCCAGTACTTC
TRBJ1-2 | . | 12 | TRBV20-1 | . | CSAGQLYYGYTF | TGCAGTGCTGGACAGCTTTACTATGGCTACACCTTC
TRBJ2-1 | few | 17 | TRBV7-2 | TRBD2 | CASSLVGGGDMGNEQFF | TGTGCCAGCAGCTTAGTAGGCGGGGGAGATATGGGGAATGAGCAGTTCTTC
TRBJ1-4 | . | 17 | TRBV7-2 | TRBD1 | CASSLRSQGARGEKLFF | TGTGCCAGCAGCCTCAGATCACAGGGGGCGCGGGGTGAAAAACTGTTTTTT
TRBJ2-1 | many | 17 | TRBV6-6 | TRBD2 | CASRSKLAGVAYNEQFF | TGTGCCAGCAGATCCAAACTAGCGGGAGTAGCCTACAATGAGCAGTTCTTC
TRBJ2-1 | few | 17 | TRBV6-1 | TRBD2 | CASSIARLAGFGNEQFF | TGTGCCAGCAGTATAGCCCGGCTAGCGGGATTCGGCAATGAGCAGTTCTTC
TRBJ2-5 | . | 12 | TRBV12-3/TRBV12-4 | . | CAGSLTPETRYF | TGTGCCGGCAGTTTGACCCCCGAGACCCGGTACTTC
TRBJ1-1 | . | 16 | TRBV4-1 | . | CVSSQGQGVLNTEAFF | TGCGTCAGCAGCCAGGGACAAGGCGTACTGAACACTGAAGCTTTCTTT
TRBJ1-2 | many | 12 | TRBV5-1 | . | CASRQQGYGYTF | TGCGCCAGCAGACAACAGGGCTATGGCTACACCTTC
TRBJ2-3 | . | 17 | TRBV28 | . | CASSLSGENLSTDTQYF | TGTGCCAGCAGTTTATCAGGAGAAAACCTGAGCACAGATACGCAGTATTTT
TRBJ1-2 | many | 15 | TRBV5-1 | TRBD1 | CASSGLGTENYGYTF | TGCGCCAGCAGCGGGCTCGGGACAGAAAACTATGGCTACACCTTC
TRBJ2-1 | many | 15 | TRBV11-1 | . | CASSLPDGTYNEQFF | TGTGCCAGCAGCTTACCAGACGGGACCTACAATGAGCAGTTCTTC
TRBJ2-3 | . | 12 | TRBV30 | . | CAWSILEGTQYF | TGTGCCTGGAGTATACTAGAGGGTACGCAGTATTTT
TRBJ2-1 | many | 18 | TRBV4-1 | TRBD2 | CASSQDSRVSGRWNEQFF | TGCGCCAGCAGCCAAGATTCAAGGGTCAGCGGGAGATGGAATGAGCAGTTCTTC
TRBJ1-1 | few | 14 | TRBV3-1 | . | CASSQERANTEAFF | TGTGCCAGCAGCCAGGAGCGCGCAAACACTGAAGCTTTCTTT
TRBJ2-5 | . | 15 | TRBV14 | . | CASSQVRIGAETQYF | TGTGCCAGCAGCCAAGTGAGAATTGGTGCAGAGACCCAGTACTTC
TRBJ2-3 | medium-sized | 14 | TRBV5-1 | . | CASSFSSQADTQYF | TGCGCCAGCAGCTTCTCGTCCCAGGCAGATACGCAGTATTTT
TRBJ2-3 | many | 18 | TRBV24-1 | . | CATSDSSPPTLSTDTQYF | TGTGCCACCAGTGATTCTTCACCGCCGACTTTGAGCACAGATACGCAGTATTTT
TRBJ1-1 | few | 14 | TRBV10-3 | TRBD1 | CAISPGQGNTEAFF | TGTGCCATCAGCCCCGGACAGGGGAACACTGAAGCTTTCTTT
TRBJ1-4 | . | 13 | TRBV5-1 | . | CASSKGTDEKLFF | TGCGCCAGCAGCAAAGGGACGGATGAAAAACTGTTTTTT
TRBJ2-3 | many | 14 | TRBV28 | . | CASSLPRQIDTQYF | TGTGCCAGCAGTTTACCCAGACAGATAGATACGCAGTATTTT
TRBJ2-1 | many | 14 | TRBV7-6 | . | CASSFTGVRAEQFF | TGTGCCAGCAGCTTCACGGGGGTCCGGGCTGAGCAGTTCTTC
TRBJ2-5 | . | 16 | TRBV5-1 | TRBD1 | CASSNNPGQGRETQYF | TGCGCCAGCAGCAACAATCCGGGACAGGGCCGTGAGACCCAGTACTTC
TRBJ2-7 | many | 14 | TRBV4-1 | TRBD1 | CASSQDTRGYEQYF | TGCGCCAGCAGCCAAGATACCAGGGGGTACGAGCAGTACTTC
TRBJ2-7 | . | 15 | TRBV5-1 | TRBD2 | CASSLVLAAAYEQYF | TGCGCCAGCAGCTTGGTGCTAGCGGCCGCCTACGAGCAGTACTTC
TRBJ1-1 | many | 13 | TRBV28 | . | CASRRTGNTEAFF | TGTGCCAGCAGGCGTACGGGGAACACTGAAGCTTTCTTT
TRBJ2-7 | few | 15 | TRBV29-1 | . | CSVRGSTGSSYEQYF | TGCAGCGTCCGAGGGTCTACAGGGAGCTCCTACGAGCAGTACTTC
TRBJ2-3 | . | 13 | TRBV12-3/TRBV12-4 | . | CASRFKGADAQYF | TGTGCCAGCAGGTTCAAAGGCGCAGATGCGCAGTATTTT